A selection of T cell receptor beta chains follows, all from one sample in a study of T cells after yellow fever vaccination. MiXCR, run by TCRdb on the 5' RACE reads, gives a single entry per CDR3 protein. The sample contains approximately 250,000 distinct CDR3 sequences, about 5.2% of which appear only once. This sample comprised CD4+ T cells sorted from PBMCs, obtained on the day of the yellow fever booster vaccination. These TCRs come from a man in his late teens or twenties who received the YFV17D yellow fever vaccine. CDR3s include the opening cysteine and the closing phenylalanine or tryptophan. The D gene is left open where the match is weak. A row's size may be missing; if present it is once, few, many or a size class.

j_gene	v_gene	abundance	d_gene	CDR3nt	CDR3aa
TRBJ2-2	TRBV7-2	few	-	TGTGCCAGCAGCCCTCTCGGGGCGTTGGGCGGGGAGCTGTTTTTT	CASSPLGALGGELFF
TRBJ2-7	TRBV12-5	many	-	TGTGCTAGTGGTGAGATCGCCTACGAGCAGTACTTC	CASGEIAYEQYF
TRBJ1-6	TRBV27	few	-	TGTGCCAGCACCCCGCTTCCTCCATCCGGGACCGTGAATTCACCCCTCCACTTT	CASTPLPPSGTVNSPLHF
TRBJ2-2	TRBV5-1	many	-	TGCGCCAGCAGCTCGGCCCACCATGCCGGGGAGCTGTTTTTT	CASSSAHHAGELFF
TRBJ2-7	TRBV10-2	few	-	TGCGCCAGCAGGACAGGCAAAGGCTACGAGCAGTACTTC	CASRTGKGYEQYF
TRBJ2-2	TRBV7-9	few	-	TGTGCCAGCAGAGGCAAAGACACCGGGGAGCTGTTTTTT	CASRGKDTGELFF
TRBJ1-2	TRBV6-5	many	-	TGTGCCAGCAGGCCCAGAGCCAGTTATGGCTACACCTTC	CASRPRASYGYTF
TRBJ2-2	TRBV12-3/TRBV12-4	few	-	TGTGCCAGCTCCAGGGCCGGGAAGCTGTTTTTT	CASSRAGKLFF
TRBJ2-3	TRBV6-1	-	TRBD1	TGTGCCAGCAGGAGAGGCCAGACAGGGGGCGCCGATACGCAGTATTTT	CASRRGQTGGADTQYF
TRBJ2-7	TRBV5-6	few	-	TGTGCCAGCAGCTACCCACAGGGCTACGAGCAGTACTTC	CASSYPQGYEQYF
TRBJ2-1	TRBV19	few	-	TGTGCCAGTACCCTCCGGGGGAGCTCCTACAATGAGCAGTTCTTC	CASTLRGSSYNEQFF
TRBJ2-5	TRBV20-1	-	TRBD2	TGCAGTGCCCCTACTAGCGGGGGAGTAGAGACCCAGTACTTC	CSAPTSGGVETQYF
TRBJ1-1	TRBV19	-	-	TGTGCCAGTAGTATCAGGGACAAAGCTTTCTTT	CASSIRDKAFF
TRBJ1-2	TRBV19	few	TRBD1	TGTGCCAGTACGGCAGGGGGTTTCACAAACTATGGCTACACCTTC	CASTAGGFTNYGYTF
TRBJ2-3	TRBV7-2	-	TRBD2	TGTGCCAGCAGCTTATTCGCGGGGGGGAGCACAGATACGCAGTATTTT	CASSLFAGGSTDTQYF
TRBJ2-5	TRBV7-2	few	-	TGTGCCAGCAGCCCAGTGGGGGTAGGGGGCCAGTACTTC	CASSPVGVGGQYF
TRBJ2-1	TRBV5-1	few	-	TGCGCCAGCAGCTTAAGAGTAAACAATGAGCAGTTCTTC	CASSLRVNNEQFF
TRBJ2-1	TRBV5-1	-	-	TGCGCCAGCAGCTTGGCGCCGGGGGTGGGCGATGAGCAGTTCTTC	CASSLAPGVGDEQFF
TRBJ1-3	TRBV5-1	few	-	TGCGCCAGCAGCATTGTCCCTGGAAACACCATATATTTT	CASSIVPGNTIYF
TRBJ1-2	TRBV3-1	many	-	TGTGCCAGCAGCCACACAGACCCCTATGGCTACACCTTC	CASSHTDPYGYTF
TRBJ2-3	TRBV7-2	-	-	TGTGCCAGCAGCACTATAGATACGCAGTATTTT	CASSTIDTQYF
TRBJ1-1	TRBV5-1	-	-	TGCGCCAGCAGCCTTCTTATAAGGGGGGCGAGGAACACTGAAGCTTTCTTT	CASSLLIRGARNTEAFF
TRBJ2-1	TRBV20-1	-	TRBD1	TGCAGTGCTAAGGACAGGGCAGAGCAGTTCTTC	CSAKDRAEQFF
TRBJ2-1	TRBV6-5	few	TRBD2	TGTGCCAGCAGTCGGCTAGCGGGGGACAATGAGCAGTTCTTC	CASSRLAGDNEQFF
TRBJ2-2	TRBV5-1	many	-	TGCGCCAGCAGCGATCAGGGTTTCACCGGGGAGCTGTTTTTT	CASSDQGFTGELFF
TRBJ2-3	TRBV27	-	TRBD1	TGTGCCAGCAGGCCTGGAGACAGGGCAGCAGATACGCAGTATTTT	CASRPGDRAADTQYF
TRBJ1-2	TRBV5-4	many	-	TGTGCCAGCAGCGAAGGGACCCAGGTTAACTATGGCTACACCTTC	CASSEGTQVNYGYTF
TRBJ2-1	TRBV4-2	few	-	TGTGCCAGCAGCCAAGAGCGCGTCTTCGGTGAGCAGTTCTTC	CASSQERVFGEQFF
TRBJ2-5	TRBV18	-	-	TGTGCCAGCTCACCCCCAGGGGTCCAAGAGACCCAGTACTTC	CASSPPGVQETQYF
TRBJ1-1	TRBV21-1	many	-	TGTGCCAGCAGCAAAGCGGGTGGTTGCGGCACTGAAGCTTTCTTT	CASSKAGGCGTEAFF
TRBJ2-7	TRBV10-3	-	TRBD2	TGTGCCATCGGGAACGCGGGGGGCCTCTACGAGCAGTACTTC	CAIGNAGGLYEQYF
TRBJ1-2	TRBV7-2	few	-	TGTGCCAGCAGACCGCCGAGGGTAGGGAATGGCTACACCTTC	CASRPPRVGNGYTF
TRBJ1-5	TRBV6-2/TRBV6-3	many	-	TGTGCCAGCAGTTCCGGGGGCCCCAATCAGCCCCAGCATTTT	CASSSGGPNQPQHF
TRBJ2-6	TRBV7-2	few	-	TGTGCCAGCAGCCCGACCGGGGGTTCAGGGGCCAACGTCCTGACTTTC	CASSPTGGSGANVLTF
TRBJ2-7	TRBV12-3/TRBV12-4	-	-	TGTGCCAGCACCAAAGGGAGGGAGCAGTACTTC	CASTKGREQYF
TRBJ2-2	TRBV6-2/TRBV6-3	-	-	TGTGCCAGCACCGAGGGACTGAACACCGGGGAGCTGTTTTTT	CASTEGLNTGELFF
TRBJ2-5	TRBV6-5	-	-	TGTGCCAGCAGTTACTCTGTCCGGGTCCAAGAGACCCAGTACTTC	CASSYSVRVQETQYF
TRBJ2-5	TRBV28	many	-	TGTGCCACCCTGTCGGGATTGGGTCGGGAGAAAGAGACCCAGTACTTC	CATLSGLGREKETQYF
TRBJ1-2	TRBV7-3	few	TRBD1	TGTGCCAGCAGCTCCGGGACAGGGGGCGGCTACACCTTC	CASSSGTGGGYTF
TRBJ2-7	TRBV5-6	few	-	TGTGCCAGCAGCCTAGTGACCGACAGGTATACCTACGAGCAGTACTTC	CASSLVTDRYTYEQYF
TRBJ1-2	TRBV18	-	TRBD1	TGTGCCAGCTCACCGGACAGGGGGGCTAACTATGGCTACACCTTC	CASSPDRGANYGYTF
TRBJ2-7	TRBV18	-	-	TGTGCCAGCTCGCCGAGTAGTAACGGTAACTACGAGCAGTACTTC	CASSPSSNGNYEQYF
TRBJ2-1	TRBV3-1	few	-	TGTGCCAGCAGCCGGAGACGGGGGAGCTCCTACAATGAGCAGTTCTTC	CASSRRRGSSYNEQFF
TRBJ2-5	TRBV29-1	-	TRBD1	TGCAGCGTTGAAGCGGACAGGTCGGGGACCCAGTACTTC	CSVEADRSGTQYF
TRBJ1-2	TRBV5-6	-	-	TGTGCCAGCAGCAAGTACGGGGGCTATGGCTACACCTTC	CASSKYGGYGYTF
TRBJ2-1	TRBV4-3	-	-	TGCGCCAGCAGCCAAGTTAGCAGGGGAAATGAGCAGTTCTTC	CASSQVSRGNEQFF
TRBJ2-3	TRBV12-3/TRBV12-4	-	TRBD2	TGTGCCAGCAGCTTAGCGGGGGGGTGGGATACGCAGTATTTT	CASSLAGGWDTQYF
TRBJ2-1	TRBV5-5	-	TRBD2	TGTGCCAGCAGCCAAACGGGGACTAGCGGAGGCGGTGAGCAGTTCTTC	CASSQTGTSGGGEQFF